This TCR beta chain was identified in a study of metastatic and nonmetastatic thyroid tumors. V dropped 6 bases and J dropped 2 bases, with 17 bases sitting between them. This CDR3 is 15 amino acids long. CDR1 and CDR2 (germline): MDHEN, SYDVKM. Using MiXCR, TCRdb reanalyzed the PCR reads. Of about 18,000 clones listed, 34% were seen once; the top ten hold 8% to 10%. No patient had received any treatment before thyroid surgery. The gene calls are TRBV28 and TRBJ2-7; D gene ambiguous. The specimen sequenced was tumor tissue. This TCR was recovered from a male donor with papillary thyroid cancer or a benign thyroid nodule (not recorded which). Some clones in this sample may be carry-over from other donors' samples. This CDR3 is CASRTHKRGAYEQYF. The CDR3 bases are TGTGCCAGCAGGACCCACAAAAGAGGAGCCTACGAGCAGTACTTC.